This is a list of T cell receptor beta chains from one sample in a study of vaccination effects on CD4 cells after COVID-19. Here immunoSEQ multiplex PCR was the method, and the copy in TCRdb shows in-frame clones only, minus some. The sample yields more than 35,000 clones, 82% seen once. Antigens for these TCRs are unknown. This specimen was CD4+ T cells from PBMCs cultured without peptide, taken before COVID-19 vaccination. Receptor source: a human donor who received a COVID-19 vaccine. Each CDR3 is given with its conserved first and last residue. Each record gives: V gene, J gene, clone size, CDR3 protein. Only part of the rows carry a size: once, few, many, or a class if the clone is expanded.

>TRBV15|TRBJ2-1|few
CATSRVGEGEQFF
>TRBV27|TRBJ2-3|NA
CASSLSGRRGTDTQYF
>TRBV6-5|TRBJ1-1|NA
CASSFGTGEGEAFF
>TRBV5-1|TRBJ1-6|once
CASSQWTGSSPLHF
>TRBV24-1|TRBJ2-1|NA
CATSESSGGALNEQFF
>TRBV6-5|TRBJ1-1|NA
CASSPQGGMNTEAFF
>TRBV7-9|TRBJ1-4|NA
CASSFVGWRPQEENEKLFF
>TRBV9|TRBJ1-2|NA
CASSGPTGALYGYTF
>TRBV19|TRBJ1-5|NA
CASRRGTAFGQPQHF
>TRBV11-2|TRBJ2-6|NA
CASSSTTSGANVLTF
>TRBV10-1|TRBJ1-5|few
CASSISQFGICQPQHF
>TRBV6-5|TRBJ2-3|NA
CASSLKRRTPHTQYF
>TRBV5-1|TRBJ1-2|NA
CASSSPGGGSSNYGYTF
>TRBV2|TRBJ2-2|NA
CASSPQGATGELFF
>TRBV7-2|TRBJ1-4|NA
CASSLGGGGAWEKLFF
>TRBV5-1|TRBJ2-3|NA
CASSGAGLTDTQYF
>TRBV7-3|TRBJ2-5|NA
CASSFERAQETQYF
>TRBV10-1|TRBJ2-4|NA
CASSEASGGLKNIQYF
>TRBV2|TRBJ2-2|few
CASAPPGHRSTGELFF
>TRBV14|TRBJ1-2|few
CASSPLDGQNYGYTF
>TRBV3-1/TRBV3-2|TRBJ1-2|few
CASSQGLEAYGYTF
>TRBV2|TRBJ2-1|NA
CASSVSGLAGGLEQFF
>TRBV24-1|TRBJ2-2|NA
CATSDTGSTGELFF
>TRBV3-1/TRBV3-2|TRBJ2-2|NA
CASNLLAGPGELFF
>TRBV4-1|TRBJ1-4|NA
CASSQVPQKNEKLFF
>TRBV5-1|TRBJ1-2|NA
CASSLGQAGYGYTF
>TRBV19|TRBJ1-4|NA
CASSEGGAQEKLFF
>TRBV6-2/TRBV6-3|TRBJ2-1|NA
CASSKQRGRYNEQFF
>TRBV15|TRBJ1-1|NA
CATSLTENTEAFF
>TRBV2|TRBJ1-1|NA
CASSDGTENTEAFF
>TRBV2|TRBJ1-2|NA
CASSENPEYGYTF
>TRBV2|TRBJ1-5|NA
CASSEVDRASQHF
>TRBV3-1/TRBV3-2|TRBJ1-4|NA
CASSQSPGPIEKLFF
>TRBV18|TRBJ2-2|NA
CASSRGGANTGELFF
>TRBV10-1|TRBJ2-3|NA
CASRPGTGKFPDTQYF
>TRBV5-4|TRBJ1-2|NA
CASSRDRDSHGYTF
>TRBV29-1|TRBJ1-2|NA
CSVDGGLGGYTF
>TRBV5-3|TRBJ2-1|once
CARSLSGEQFF
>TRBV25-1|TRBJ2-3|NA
CASSEVAGGPGDTQYF
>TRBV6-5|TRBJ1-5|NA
CASRKDRGYQPQHF
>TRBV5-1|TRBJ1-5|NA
CASSLGPLDNQPQHF
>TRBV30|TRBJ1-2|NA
CATDRVVYTF
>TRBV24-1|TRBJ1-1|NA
CATSDRRNTEAFF
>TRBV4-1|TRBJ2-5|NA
CASSQVAGGTGETQYF
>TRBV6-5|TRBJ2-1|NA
CASRDRGSYNEQFF